Listed here are 21 T cell receptor beta chains from one sample, sequenced in a study of cytomegalovirus exposure and HLA in healthy donors. Assay used: immunoSEQ multiplex PCR; TCRdb lists only in-frame clones, some missing. The sample has more than 100,000 clones, around nine tenths seen once; the top ten hold 1.4% to 1.5%. The sequenced sample consisted of PBMCs. These receptor sequences come from a man aged 25-45 years in good health and CMV-seronegative.

The rearrangement joins TRBV5-6 to TRBJ2-7; 7 bases are a match to TRBD2. Germline CDR1 SGHDT, CDR2 YYEEEE. V lost 2 bases and J lost 7; bases outside the gene matches: 9. The CDR3 contains 14 residues. In DNA form, the CDR3 reads TGTGCCAGCAGCTTTGGGACTATTCCCGGGGAGCAGTACTTC. Protein sequence: CASSFGTIPGEQYF.

There are many counts of this clone. J is TRBJ1-2 and V is TRBV7-2; a weak D match, TRBD1 (6 bases). In germline, CDR1 is SGHTA, CDR2 FQGNSA. Trimming took 11 bases from V and 7 from J, leaving 23 bases between them. This CDR3 has 14 amino acids. CDR3 bases: TGTGCCCTCCGGGGGGCGAAATGGGGCTCTGGCTACACCTTC. This encodes CALRGAKWGSGYTF.

The chain uses TRBV2 and TRBJ2-5, with TRBD2 matching over 11 bases. Germline CDR1 is SNHLY and CDR2 is FYNNEI. V shed 2 bases, J shed 2 bases, and the junction held 4 bases outside the gene matches. The CDR3 is 16 residues long. DNA for the CDR3: TGTGCCAGCAGTGAAAGAGGGACTAGCGGACAAGAGACCCAGTACTTC. This gives the protein CASSERGTSGQETQYF. Looking up the rest from reference TRBV2 and TRBJ2-5 gives the full variable domain: EPEVTQTPSHQVTQMGQEVILRCVPISNHLYFYWYRQILGQKVEFLVSFYNNEISEKSEIFDDQFSVERPDGSNFTLKIRSTKLEDSAMYFCASSERGTSGQETQYFGPGTRLLVL.

This clone was seen more than once but under ten times. V is TRBV30 and J is TRBJ2-7, with no clear D. The germline V gene has CDR1 GTSNPN and CDR2 SVGIG (reference sequence). This CDR3 has 12 residues. Between the trimmed V and J ends, which lost 0 bases and 4 bases, there was a span of 7 bases. In nucleotides, the CDR3 is TGTGCCTGGAGTGTAACCGGGTACGAGCAGTACTTC. It specifies CAWSVTGYEQYF.

The chain links TRBV4-1 to TRBJ2-1, with D perhaps TRBD2 (7 bases). Germline assignment: CDR1 MGHRA and CDR2 YSYEKL. The V end lost 0 bases, the J end lost 7 bases, and 16 bases lay between the germline ends. CDR3 length equals 16 residues. DNA for the CDR3: TGCGCCAGCAGCCAAGAACCGGGGGGCCAAAGGAATGAGCAGTTCTTC. As protein: CASSQEPGGQRNEQFF.

J is TRBJ2-7 and V is TRBV7-2; 11 nucleotides match TRBD2. The trim removed 0 bases at V and 3 bases at J, leaving 4 bases unmatched. Germline-derived CDR1 and CDR2 are SGHTA and FQGNSA. The CDR3 is made up of 16 amino acids. CDR3 nucleotide sequence: TGTGCCAGCAGCTTAGCGGCCACTAGCGGGAGCTACGAGCAGTACTTC. It is translated as CASSLAATSGSYEQYF.

In DNA form, the CDR3 reads TGTGCCAGCTCAAAGGCCGGGGACAGCTCTAATCAGCCCCAGCATTTT. Amino acid sequence: CASSKAGDSSNQPQHF. The chain recombines TRBV7-9 with TRBJ1-5; 7 nucleotides match TRBD1. This CDR3 comprises 16 residues. V trimming: 8 bases; J trimming: 4 bases; junction bases outside the gene matches: 14. Germline values: CDR1 SEHNR, CDR2 FQNEAQ (reference sequence).

The rearrangement links TRBV11-3 to TRBJ2-7, with a weak D call TRBD2 (6 bases). CDR3 length equals 18 residues. V was trimmed by 5 bases and J by 0 bases, leaving 23 bases between them. Germline lookup yields CDR1 SGHNT and CDR2 YENEEA. CDR3 amino acids: CASSIMGGARNFSYEQYF. DNA for the CDR3: TGTGCCAGCAGCATCATGGGCGGGGCTCGTAACTTCTCCTACGAGCAGTACTTC.

V usage is TRBV5-1 and J usage is TRBJ2-2; perhaps TRBD1 as D (5 bases). V shed 0 bases and J shed 5 bases, with 8 bases lying between them. Germline CDR1 and CDR2: SGHRS and YFSETQ. The CDR3 is 14 amino acids. The DNA for the CDR3 is TGCGCCAGCAGCTTGGGCAGGGTGACCGGGGAGCTGTTTTTT. Residues: CASSLGRVTGELFF. The full variable domain, in which reference TRBV5-1 and TRBJ2-2 provide the parts outside the CDR3, is KAGVTQTPRYLIKTRGQQVTLSCSPISGHRSVSWYQQTPGQGLQFLFEYFSETQRNKGNFPGRFSGRQFSNSRSEMNVSTLELGDSALYLCASSLGRVTGELFFGEGSRLTVL.

This clone was found once. The chain links TRBV2 to TRBJ1-4; TRBD1 matches at 7 bases. The CDR3 loop spans 15 amino acids. The germline CDR1 and CDR2 sequences are SNHLY and FYNNEI. The ends lost 6 bases at V and 3 bases at J; junction bases unmatched: 7. For the CDR3, the DNA is TGTGCCAGCAGGAAAACAGGGGTGGCTAATGAAAAACTGTTTTTT. Translating it yields CASRKTGVANEKLFF.

The chain links TRBV7-3 to TRBJ2-2; possibly TRBD1 for D (5 bases). This CDR3 is 13 amino acids long. Trimming removed 5 bases at V and 6 bases at J, with 10 bases between. Per the germline V gene, CDR1 is SGHTA and CDR2 is FQGTGA. CDR3 sequence reads: CASSPGHAGELFF. DNA for the CDR3: TGTGCCAGCAGCCCAGGGCACGCCGGGGAGCTGTTTTTT.

The chain recombines TRBV4-1 with TRBJ2-1; the D gene is possibly TRBD2 (6 bases). This CDR3 region has 14 residues. V was cut by 1 base and J by 6 bases, with 10 bases left in between. Germline values: CDR1 MGHRA, CDR2 YSYEKL. CDR3 DNA sequence: TGCGCCAGCAGCCAAGCCGGGGGAGGCAATGAGCAGTTCTTC. Translated: CASSQAGGGNEQFF.

The rearrangement links TRBV5-6 to TRBJ2-2; 12 nucleotides line up with TRBD2. Germline CDR1 is SGHDT and CDR2 is YYEEEE. After removal of 3 bases from V and 6 bases from J, the junction contained 9 bases not matched to a gene. This CDR3 spans 17 amino acids. DNA for the CDR3: TGTGCCAGCAGCTGGCTAGCGGGAGGGCCTAAGTCCGGGGAGCTGTTTTTT. Translation: CASSWLAGGPKSGELFF.

This chain links TRBV5-1 with TRBJ2-3, with 7 nucleotides matching TRBD2. Germline values: CDR1 SGHRS, CDR2 YFSETQ. Trimming took 2 bases from V and 5 from J; bases not matched to a gene: 11. This CDR3 has 16 amino acids. The CDR3 DNA sequence: TGCGCCAGCAGCTTCGTGTCGGGAGGCCGGAAAGATACGCAGTATTTT. Its translation is CASSFVSGGRKDTQYF.

The chain is built from TRBV11-1 and TRBJ2-5; D is possibly TRBD1 (5 bases). The V gene's germline CDR1 is SGHAT and CDR2 FQDESV (reference sequence). The CDR3 totals 14 residues. The V end was cut by 3 bases, the J end by 3 bases, with 11 bases between. The CDR3 bases are TGTGCCAGCAGCTTCGGGCGCAGGGAAGAGACCCAGTACTTC. Residues: CASSFGRREETQYF.

The rearrangement uses TRBV5-1 and TRBJ1-5; TRBD1 matches 8 bases. Trimming at V came to 0 bases and at J to 7 bases, leaving 6 bases not matched to a gene. The CDR3 length is 15 residues. From germline, CDR1 is SGHRS and CDR2 YFSETQ. CDR3 amino acids: CASSLDGQGGQPQHF. CDR3 DNA sequence: TGCGCCAGCAGCTTGGACGGACAGGGAGGACAGCCCCAGCATTTT.

This clone was seen only once. V gene TRBV12-5 combines with J gene TRBJ2-7; 9 nucleotides align to TRBD2. Germline V gene lookup returns CDR1 LGHNT and CDR2 FRNRAP. V lost 5 bases, J lost 1 base, and 9 bases stayed unmatched. This CDR3 region has 16 residues. CDR3 DNA sequence: TGTGCTAGTGGTCCACCCCGGACTAGCGCTTCCTACGAGCAGTACTTC. The encoded protein is CASGPPRTSASYEQYF.

The chain recombines TRBV5-4 with TRBJ1-1; D gene unclear. This CDR3 region has 13 residues. Germline V gene lookup returns CDR1 SGHNT and CDR2 YYREEE (reference sequence). V dropped 1 base and J dropped 7 bases, with 11 bases sitting between them. CDR3 sequence (DNA): TGTGCCAGCAGCTTGTGGGCCCGAGATGAAGCTTTCTTT. Its protein product is CASSLWARDEAFF. The complete variable domain, with remaining parts taken from reference TRBV5-4 and TRBJ1-1, reads ETGVTQSPTHLIKTRGQQVTLRCSSQSGHNTVSWYQQALGQGPQFIFQYYREEENGRGNFPPRFSGLQFPNYSSELNVNALELDDSALYLCASSLWARDEAFFGQGTRLTVV.

The V call is TRBV18, the J call TRBJ1-5, with D perhaps TRBD1 (5 bases). The CDR3 totals 15 residues. The germline V gene encodes CDR1 KGHSH and CDR2 LQKENI. V shed 3 bases and J shed 7 bases, with 16 bases lying between them. CDR3 nucleotide sequence: TGTGCCAGCTCACCCAGGGAGGCCCAAGGCCAGCCCCAGCATTTT. It is translated as CASSPREAQGQPQHF.

CDR3 residues: CASSLNTFEQYF. The CDR3 region has the DNA TGTGCCAGCAGCCTGAACACGTTCGAGCAGTACTTC. The chain couples TRBV5-6 to TRBJ2-7, with no clear D. V lost 4 bases and J lost 6, with 11 bases in between. Germline V CDR1 and CDR2: SGHDT, YYEEEE. The CDR3 runs to 12 residues.

The chain links TRBV7-2 to TRBJ2-2; TRBD2 agrees at 11 bases. This CDR3 is built from 21 residues. Germline trimming cut 0 bases from V and 5 bases from J; bases unmatched to any gene: 17. From germline, CDR1 is SGHTA and CDR2 FQGNSA. The CDR3 region is CASSLAQGSSGRAGLTGELFF. CDR3 nucleotides: TGTGCCAGCAGCTTAGCGCAAGGAAGTAGCGGGAGGGCCGGATTAACCGGGGAGCTGTTTTTT.